This TCR beta chain stems from a study of identical twins. This clonotype was found a few times. The V gene lost 5 bases and the J gene lost 4 bases, with 9 bases spanning the gap. This CDR3 contains 13 residues. Germline CDR1 SEHNR, CDR2 FQNEAQ (reference sequence). TCRdb re-called the 5' RACE reads with MiXCR, one entry per CDR3 protein. Here the sample spans 500,000 to 550,000 distinct CDR3 sequences, approximately 22% being singletons. This same sample was also part of a study on T cells expressing NK-cell markers. This second study says: HCMV specificity was not established for the expanded NKG2C+ T cell clones.

This receptor was obtained from a woman younger than 35 in good health. J is TRBJ2-1 and V is TRBV7-9, with no clear D. Sequenced input: CD4+ T cells sorted from blood. CDR3 nucleotides: TGTGCCAGCAGCCTACAAACTTACAATGAGCAGTTCTTC. Protein product: CASSLQTYNEQFF.